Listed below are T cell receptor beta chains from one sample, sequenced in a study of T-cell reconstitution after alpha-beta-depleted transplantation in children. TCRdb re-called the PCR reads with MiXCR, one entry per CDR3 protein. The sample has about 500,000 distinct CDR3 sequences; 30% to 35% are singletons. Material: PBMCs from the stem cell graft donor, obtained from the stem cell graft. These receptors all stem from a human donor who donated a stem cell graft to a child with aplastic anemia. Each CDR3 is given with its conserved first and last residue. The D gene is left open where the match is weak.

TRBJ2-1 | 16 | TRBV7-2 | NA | CASSLGGGGGRNEQFF
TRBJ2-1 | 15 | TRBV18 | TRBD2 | CASSPPSGSPNEQFF
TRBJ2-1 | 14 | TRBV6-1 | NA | CASSRGGGRNEQFF
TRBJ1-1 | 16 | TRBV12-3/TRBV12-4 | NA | CASRPFNRVGGTEAFF
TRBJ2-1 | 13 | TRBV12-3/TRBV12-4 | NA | CASSLGGNHEQFF
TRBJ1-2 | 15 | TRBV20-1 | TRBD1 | CSAKGQGVLFGGYTF
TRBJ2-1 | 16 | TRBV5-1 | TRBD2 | CASSLGTSGSIGEQFF
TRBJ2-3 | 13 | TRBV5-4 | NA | CASSPDMADTQYF
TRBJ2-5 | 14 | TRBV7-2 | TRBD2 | CASSPGTSVQTQYF
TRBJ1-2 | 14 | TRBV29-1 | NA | CSVTEFLRGDGYTF
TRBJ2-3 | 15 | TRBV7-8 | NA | CASSLSAASTDTQYF
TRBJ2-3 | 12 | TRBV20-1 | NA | CSARDIGPREYF
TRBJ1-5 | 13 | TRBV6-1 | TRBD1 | CASTRTGDQPQHF
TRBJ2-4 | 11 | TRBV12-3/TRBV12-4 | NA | CASRNKNIQYF
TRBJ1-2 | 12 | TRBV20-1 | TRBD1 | CSAYTGDFGYTF
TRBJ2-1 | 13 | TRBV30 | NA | CAWGGGTYNEQFF
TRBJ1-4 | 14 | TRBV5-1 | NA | CASSLGDGNEKLFF
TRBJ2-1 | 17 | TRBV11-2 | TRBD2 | CASSSKLGLAGYNEQFF
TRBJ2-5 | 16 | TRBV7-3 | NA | CASSLMGAAPQETQYF
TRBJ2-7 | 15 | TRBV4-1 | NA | CASSHQSQGAYEQYF
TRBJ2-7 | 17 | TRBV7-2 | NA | CASSLARGAGTSYEQYF
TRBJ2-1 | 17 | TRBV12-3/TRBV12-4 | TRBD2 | CASRPGTSGRAKNEQFF